The clone carrying this T cell receptor (beta chain) turned up a few times. The CDR3 runs to 10 residues. Germline CDR1 and CDR2: SQVTM and ANQGSEA. V dropped 7 bases and J dropped 7 bases, with 10 bases sitting between them. TCRdb ran MiXCR on the RT-PCR reads and lists one entry per CDR3 protein. The repertoire consists of about 40,000 distinct CDR3 sequences, with 30% to 40% occurring once and the leading ten covering approximately 79%. This sample stems from a study of patients and donors after allogeneic stem cell transplantation. Sequencing was carried out using blood, either unsorted or a sorted T cell fraction (not recorded which). This clonotype originated in a human donor who was either an allogeneic HSCT recipient or a stem cell or donor lymphocyte infusion donor (not recorded which). It is not recorded whose cells these are; they may come from a transplant donor. V usage is TRBV29-1 and J usage is TRBJ1-2; no clear D. CDR3 sequence reads: CSAADGGYTF. CDR3 bases: TGCAGCGCTGCGGACGGTGGCTACACCTTC.